What follows are 21 T cell receptor beta chains derived from one specimen sequenced in a study of T cell changes during pregnancy in multiple sclerosis. Sequenced by immunoSEQ multiplex PCR; TCRdb stores in-frame clones only, minus some. In the table there are tens of thousands of clones, about 94% of which are singletons. This specimen was CD8+ T cells from peripheral blood mononuclear cells, taken in the second trimester of pregnancy. These receptor sequences come from a female donor with multiple sclerosis, enrolled in a pregnancy study.

The chain joins TRBV6-8 to TRBJ1-5; possible D gene TRBD1, 5 bases. In germline, CDR1 is MNHGY, CDR2 SAAAGT. Deletions cut 10 bases from V and 1 base from J, with 14 bases between. This CDR3 has 14 residues. The CDR3, as DNA: TGTGCCACCTACCAGGGTTCGAGCAATCAGCCCCAGCATTTT. Translation: CATYQGSSNQPQHF.

The gene calls are TRBV27 and TRBJ1-2; the match to TRBD1 covers 11 bases. The trim removed 5 bases at V and 5 bases at J, leaving 7 bases unmatched. Germline CDR1 reads MNHEY; CDR2 reads SMNVEV (reference sequence). The CDR3 is 15 amino acids. The CDR3 region is CASSPGTGGAYGYTF. CDR3 nucleotides: TGTGCCAGCAGTCCTGGGACAGGGGGGGCGTATGGCTACACCTTC.

As DNA, the CDR3 is TGCGCCAGCAGCGCAGGAACAGGGGGCATGGATGGCTACACCTTC. Translation: CASSAGTGGMDGYTF. The rearrangement links TRBV5-1 to TRBJ1-2, with 9 bases lining up with TRBD1. Germline V lookup: CDR1 SGHRS, CDR2 YFSETQ. V gave up 4 bases and J gave up 6 bases; unmatched junction bases: 10. The CDR3 runs to 15 residues.

This chain joins TRBV14 and TRBJ2-7, with 7 bases that match TRBD2. V was pared by 2 bases and J by 2 bases, with 9 bases of the junction left unmatched. This CDR3 region has 16 residues. The germline V gene encodes CDR1 SGHDN and CDR2 FVKESK. The CDR3 coding sequence is TGTGCCAGCAGCCAATATATAGCGGGTTCGACCTACGAGCAGTACTTC. Its translation: CASSQYIAGSTYEQYF.

The chain employs TRBV6-5 and TRBJ1-4; 7 nucleotides match TRBD1. This CDR3 has 15 amino acids. V gave up 1 base and J gave up 5 bases; unmatched junction bases: 4. From germline, CDR1 is MNHEY and CDR2 SVGAGI. The CDR3 loop reads CASSYLGTVNEKLFF. The DNA for the CDR3 is TGTGCCAGCAGTTACTTGGGGACAGTAAATGAAAAACTGTTTTTT.

In its sample, this clone was seen once. This rearrangement joins TRBV25-1 to TRBJ2-7; TRBD1 is a possible D gene (5 bases). Trimming took off 8 bases at V and 0 bases at J, with 11 bases between the two ends. Germline assignment: CDR1 MGHDK and CDR2 SYGVNS. The CDR3 contains 13 residues. The CDR3 nucleotides are TGTGCCAGCGGATTGCAGGGCTCCTACGAGCAGTACTTC. Its protein product is CASGLQGSYEQYF.

The chain links TRBV5-5 to TRBJ1-3; a weak D match, TRBD1 (6 bases). Germline CDR1 is SGHKS and CDR2 is YYEKEE (reference sequence). Trimming took off 1 base at V and 4 bases at J, with 12 bases between the two ends. The CDR3 length is 15 residues. The CDR3 is CASSLRGGPGNTIYF. Here the CDR3 DNA reads TGTGCCAGCAGCTTGCGCGGGGGGCCCGGAAACACCATATATTTT.

This chain connects TRBV2 to TRBJ1-5; TRBD1 might be the D (6 bases). V was trimmed by 1 base and J by 5 bases, leaving 9 bases between them. CDR3 size: 14 residues. Germline V gives CDR1 SNHLY, CDR2 FYNNEI. The CDR3 DNA is TGTGCCAGCAGTGAAGTGTCAGGGGATCAGCCCCAGCATTTT. This gives the protein CASSEVSGDQPQHF.

V usage is TRBV12-2 and J usage is TRBJ2-3; the table calls TRBD2, which could not be checked here. TRBV12-2 is deemed a pseudogene. The CDR3 contains 16 residues. Here the CDR3 DNA reads TGTGCAAGTCGCTTAGTACCAGCGGGAGACACAGATACGCAGTATTTT. The encoded protein is CASRLVPAGDTDTQYF.

The chain employs TRBV27 and TRBJ1-1, with TRBD1 as a possible D gene (6 bases). Trimming took 2 bases from V and 1 from J, leaving 8 bases between them. Germline-derived CDR1 and CDR2 are MNHEY and SMNVEV (reference sequence). This CDR3 is 14 amino acids long. DNA of the CDR3: TGTGCCAGCAGTTTAATAGGGGGGAACACTGAAGCTTTCTTT. Amino acid sequence: CASSLIGGNTEAFF.

This clone was counted once. The chain employs TRBV11-2 and TRBJ2-1; D not certain. The CDR3 is 16 residues long. Germline V lookup: CDR1 SGHAT, CDR2 FQNNGV. The ends were cut back, 0 bases at V and 0 bases at J, with 9 bases in the middle. CDR3 DNA sequence: TGTGCCAGCAGCTTAGAGTTTGGCGGCTCCTACAATGAGCAGTTCTTC. Protein sequence: CASSLEFGGSYNEQFF.

The chain combines TRBV7-9 with TRBJ2-3; D call uncertain. Germline V gene sequence: CDR1 SEHNR, CDR2 FQNEAQ (reference sequence). The CDR3 length is 13 residues. V was shortened by 5 bases and J by 0 bases, with 6 bases between the two germline ends. The CDR3 reads CASSPTSTDTQYF. CDR3 in DNA: TGTGCCAGCAGCCCAACTAGCACAGATACGCAGTATTTT.

V and J are TRBV30 and TRBJ2-7; D might be TRBD1 (5 bases). Deletions cut 5 bases from V and 6 bases from J, with 14 bases between. Germline V gene sequence: CDR1 GTSNPN, CDR2 SVGIG (reference sequence). This CDR3 contains 12 residues. CDR3 sequence reads: CAWSFRAREQYF. The DNA of the CDR3 is TGTGCCTGGTCTTTCAGGGCTCGCGAGCAGTACTTC.

The chain combines TRBV2 with TRBJ1-5; 9 bases fit TRBD1. V lost 2 bases to trimming and J lost 5 bases; unmatched junction nucleotides: 7. Germline V gives CDR1 SNHLY, CDR2 FYNNEI. This CDR3 region has 16 residues. The CDR3 sequence is CASSEMPWTGDQPQHF. For the CDR3, the DNA is TGTGCCAGCAGTGAAATGCCGTGGACAGGGGATCAGCCCCAGCATTTT.

The chain links TRBV9 to TRBJ2-1; 7 bases agree with TRBD2. Trimming cost V 6 bases and J 3 bases; bases outside gene matches: 6. This CDR3 is built from 14 residues. The germline V gene encodes CDR1 SGDLS and CDR2 YYNGEE. The CDR3 sequence is CASNAGALYNEQFF. CDR3 in DNA: TGTGCCAGCAACGCGGGAGCCCTCTACAATGAGCAGTTCTTC.

V and J are TRBV5-4 and TRBJ2-5; D is perhaps TRBD2 (5 bases). Germline CDR1 reads SGHNT; CDR2 reads YYREEE (reference sequence). The CDR3 extends over 13 amino acids. V lost 5 bases and J 5 bases, leaving 13 bases between the germline ends. CDR3 sequence reads: CASRKDPGETQYF. CDR3 nucleotide sequence: TGTGCCAGCAGAAAAGATCCGGGGGAGACCCAGTACTTC.

The chain combines TRBV23-1 with TRBJ1-1; the D gene is possibly TRBD1 (5 bases). TRBV23-1 falls under the ORF class, with uncertain function. This CDR3 comprises 16 residues. V lost 2 bases and J lost 4, with 17 bases in between. This chain's CDR3 is CASSQGSYSGGTEAFF. In DNA form, the CDR3 reads TGCGCCAGCAGTCAAGGCTCTTATTCGGGGGGCACTGAAGCTTTCTTT.

V and J are TRBV2 and TRBJ2-6, with 8 bases that match TRBD1. This CDR3 spans 15 amino acids. Germline V gives CDR1 SNHLY, CDR2 FYNNEI. V lost 6 bases and J lost 0; bases outside the gene matches: 1. The CDR3 reads CASRGQVSGANVLTF. CDR3 in DNA: TGTGCCAGCAGGGGACAGGTCTCTGGGGCCAACGTCCTGACTTTC.

The rearrangement joins TRBV11-2 to TRBJ2-3; no firm D call. Trimming pared 0 bases from V and 2 bases from J, leaving 9 bases between. The length of the CDR3 is 15 residues. Germline values: CDR1 SGHAT, CDR2 FQNNGV. CDR3 region: CASSLEFRATDTQYF. CDR3 coding DNA: TGTGCCAGCAGCTTAGAGTTTCGCGCCACAGATACGCAGTATTTT. The full variable domain, in which reference TRBV11-2 and TRBJ2-3 provide the parts outside the CDR3, is EAGVAQSPRYKIIEKRQSVAFWCNPISGHATLYWYQQILGQGPKLLIQFQNNGVVDDSQLPKDRFSAERLKGVDSTLKIQPAKLEDSAVYLCASSLEFRATDTQYFGPGTRLTVL.

The chain recombines TRBV5-5 with TRBJ2-7; TRBD2 agrees at 10 bases. With 0 bases clipped from V and 1 base from J, the junction kept 1 base outside the gene matches. The germline V gene encodes CDR1 SGHKS and CDR2 YYEKEE (reference sequence). The CDR3 loop spans 15 amino acids. The CDR3 nucleotides read TGTGCCAGCAGCTTGGCTAGCGGGAGTTCCTACGAGCAGTACTTC. As protein: CASSLASGSSYEQYF.

The CDR3 nucleotides are TGCGCCAGCAGCCAAGGTATTTCGTGGGACAGAAACTACGAGCAGTACTTC. It specifies CASSQGISWDRNYEQYF. The V call is TRBV4-1, the J call TRBJ2-7; 7 bases fit TRBD1. The germline gives CDR1 MGHRA, CDR2 YSYEKL. CDR3 length: 17 amino acids. Trimming at V came to 1 base and at J to 3 bases, leaving 12 bases not matched to a gene.